This TCR beta chain was found in a study of blood T cell repertoires in COVID-19. Germline V gene data show CDR1 as SNHLY and CDR2 as FYNNEI. Trimming removed 6 bases from V and 9 bases from J, with 15 bases in between. The CDR3 runs 14 residues. This clone appeared a few times. The repertoire was sequenced with immunoSEQ multiplex PCR; TCRdb's copy has only in-frame clones and lacks some. The data show roughly 50,000 clones, with 90% seen just once and about 5.1% held by the top ten. The sample comprised peripheral blood. The V gene is TRBV2, the J gene TRBJ1-6, with D uncertain. The receptor was isolated from a man between 65 and 85 years old with acute or convalescent COVID-19. The CDR3 DNA reads as TGTGCCAGCAGCCCGAATCAAGCGGGTTCACCCCTCCACTTT. Its protein product is CASSPNQAGSPLHF.